The 8 T cell receptor beta chains in this list originate from one sample, sequenced in a study of shared clonotypes between healthy human individuals. Assay used: immunoSEQ multiplex PCR; TCRdb lists only in-frame clones, some missing. This table has about 1,800,000 clones, over 85% appearing once. Naive CD8 cells were CD45RO-negative, positively selected for CCR7, excluding terminally differentiated effector memory CD45RA+ cells. Sample: naive CD8+ T cells sorted from blood. Receptors originate from a man between 18 and 35 years old in good health.

In regard to this clone: Other DNA sequences within the sample encode an identical CDR3. The chain joins TRBV11-2 to TRBJ2-7; D not certain. Germline CDR1 is SGHAT and CDR2 is FQNNGV. The CDR3 contains 13 residues. With 3 bases removed from V and 1 base from J, the gap between germline ends came to 7 bases. The CDR3 loop is CASSFTESYEQYF. The DNA for the CDR3 is TGTGCCAGCAGCTTCACAGAATCCTACGAGCAGTACTTC.

Note on this clone: In the same sample, other DNA sequences code for this CDR3. The rearrangement joins TRBV29-1 to TRBJ2-7; D remains ambiguous. CDR1 is SQVTM, CDR2 ANQGSEA, per germline. The ends were cut back, 3 bases at V and 0 bases at J, with 6 bases in the middle. The CDR3 covers 12 residues. The CDR3 DNA reads TGCAGCGTTGACGTCGACTCCTACGAGCAGTACTTC. Translation: CSVDVDSYEQYF.

V gene TRBV28 combines with J gene TRBJ1-6; 9 bases fit TRBD1. Germline V lookup: CDR1 MDHEN, CDR2 SYDVKM. Trimming took 4 bases from V and 11 from J; bases not matched to a gene: 9. The CDR3 is 15 residues long. CDR3 sequence (DNA): TGTGCCAGCAGTTCCCCTGGGACAGGGATCCCACCCCTCCACTTT. It specifies CASSSPGTGIPPLHF. The full variable domain, with the rest looked up from reference TRBV28 and TRBJ1-6, is DVKVTQSSRYLVKRTGEKVFLECVQDMDHENMFWYRQDPGLGLRLIYFSYDVKMKEKGDIPEGYSVSREKKERFSLILESASTNQTSMYLCASSSPGTGIPPLHFGNGTRLTVT.

The chain recombines TRBV18 with TRBJ2-1; 11 bases agree with TRBD2. Germline V gene lookup returns CDR1 KGHSH and CDR2 LQKENI. This CDR3 contains 15 residues. V gave up 6 bases and J gave up 3 bases; unmatched junction bases: 4. In nucleotides, the CDR3 is TGTGCCAGCTCCGTGCTAGCGGGAGGCTACAATGAGCAGTTCTTC. Translated: CASSVLAGGYNEQFF. The variable domain in full, completed from reference TRBV18 and TRBJ2-1, reads NAGVMQNPRHLVRRRGQEARLRCSPMKGHSHVYWYRQLPEEGLKFMVYLQKENIIDESGMPKERFSAEFPKEGPSILRIQQVVRGDSAAYFCASSVLAGGYNEQFFGPGTRLTVL.

The rearrangement links TRBV6-1 to TRBJ1-4, with 9 bases matching TRBD1. Germline V gene lookup returns CDR1 MNHNS and CDR2 SASEGT. The V gene end was trimmed by 6 bases and the J gene end by 7 bases; junction bases not matched to a gene: 9. This CDR3 has 15 residues. The CDR3 loop is CASRPLTGGAEKLFF. In DNA form, the CDR3 reads TGTGCCAGCAGGCCCTTAACAGGGGGCGCTGAAAAACTGTTTTTT.

The rearrangement links TRBV5-4 to TRBJ1-6; D remains unclear. The CDR3 has 14 amino acids. Germline assignment: CDR1 SGHNT and CDR2 YYREEE (reference sequence). V shed 4 bases and J shed 7 bases, with 12 bases lying between them. The CDR3 sequence: CASSPQRANSPLHF. CDR3 coding DNA: TGTGCCAGCAGCCCCCAGAGGGCCAATTCACCCCTCCACTTT.

The chain uses TRBV13 and TRBJ2-7; D is possibly TRBD2 (5 bases). The CDR3 loop spans 14 amino acids. CDR1 and CDR2 (germline): PRHDT, FYEKMQ (reference sequence). The V end lost 7 bases, the J end lost 6 bases, and 19 bases lay between the germline ends. Written as DNA, the CDR3 is TGTGCCAGCACCATGGGGAGAGGGAGAGGCGAGCAGTACTTC. As protein: CASTMGRGRGEQYF.

The genes are TRBV9 and TRBJ2-2, with D possibly called TRBD1 or TRBD2 (5 bases each). CDR3 size: 14 residues. Germline V lookup: CDR1 SGDLS, CDR2 YYNGEE. V dropped 4 bases and J dropped 9 bases, with 16 bases sitting between them. CDR3 sequence reads: CASSLRDRSRELFF. CDR3 nucleotide sequence: TGTGCCAGCAGCCTCCGGGACCGATCGCGGGAGCTGTTTTTT.